The 25 T cell receptor beta chains presented below share a single source sample, sequenced in a study of PD-L1 blockade in urothelial cancer. TCRdb's table, derived via immunoSEQ multiplex PCR, lists solely in-frame clones and lacks some. The sample has approximately 50,000 clones; 80% to 85% are singletons. Time point indicated: pretreatment peripheral blood. The specimen comprised PBMCs, sampled around atezolizumab (anti-PD-L1) treatment. The receptors stem from a middle-aged man with urothelial cancer.

The chain recombines TRBV11-3 with TRBJ2-2; 7 positions agree with TRBD1. The CDR3 is made up of 14 amino acids. The V gene's germline CDR1 is SGHNT and CDR2 YENEEA. V gave up 5 bases and J gave up 7 bases; unmatched junction bases: 7. In DNA, the CDR3 is TGTGCCAGCAGCCCTAGACAGGGCGGCGGGGAGCTGTTTTTT. This gives the protein CASSPRQGGGELFF.

CDR3 coding DNA: TGCGCCAGCAGCTCGGACAGGGGGCAAACCGGGGAGCTGTTTTTT. Encoded protein: CASSSDRGQTGELFF. V gene TRBV5-1 combines with J gene TRBJ2-2; 11 bases are shared with TRBD1. V trimming: 3 bases; J trimming: 5 bases; junction bases outside the gene matches: 3. Germline V gene sequence: CDR1 SGHRS, CDR2 YFSETQ. The CDR3 has 15 amino acids.

The rearrangement uses TRBV5-1 and TRBJ2-3, with a possible D match to TRBD1 (5 bases). Germline assignment: CDR1 SGHRS and CDR2 YFSETQ. There are 14 residues in the CDR3. Trimming took 4 bases from V and 0 from J, leaving 9 bases between them. This CDR3 is CASSLGLSTDTQYF. The CDR3 DNA follows: TGCGCCAGCAGCCTGGGGCTTAGCACAGATACGCAGTATTTT.

V and J are TRBV29-1 and TRBJ2-2, with 13 bases aligning to TRBD2. The length of the CDR3 is 15 residues. CDR1 is SQVTM and CDR2 is ANQGSEA in the germline V gene. The trim removed 7 bases at V and 6 bases at J, leaving 8 bases unmatched. The CDR3 DNA sequence: TGCAGCGGCGTGACTAGCGGGGGGCCATCCGGGGAGCTGTTTTTT. Translation: CSGVTSGGPSGELFF.

The chain joins TRBV7-8 to TRBJ2-1; 10 bases fit TRBD2. The CDR3 runs to 15 residues. The trim removed 2 bases at V and 5 bases at J, leaving 3 bases unmatched. From germline, CDR1 is SGHVS and CDR2 FQNEAQ. CDR3 in amino acids: CASSLRTSGHNEQFF. The CDR3 DNA sequence: TGTGCCAGCAGCTTAAGGACTAGCGGACACAATGAGCAGTTCTTC.

V and J are TRBV18 and TRBJ2-5, with a tentative D call TRBD2 (6 bases). This CDR3 has 18 amino acids. Germline values: CDR1 KGHSH, CDR2 LQKENI. V lost 1 base and J 5 bases, leaving 23 bases between the germline ends. The CDR3 sequence: CASSPRAALGRAGETQYF. The CDR3 DNA is TGTGCCAGCTCACCACGGGCAGCTCTTGGCCGGGCGGGGGAGACCCAGTACTTC. Full variable domain (remainder filled in from reference TRBV18 and TRBJ2-5): NAGVMQNPRHLVRRRGQEARLRCSPMKGHSHVYWYRQLPEEGLKFMVYLQKENIIDESGMPKERFSAEFPKEGPSILRIQQVVRGDSAAYFCASSPRAALGRAGETQYFGPGTRLLVL.

Concerning this clone itself: Other DNA sequences in this sample translate to the same CDR3. The CDR3 nucleotides read TGTGCCAGCAGTGAAGGGGCGGGCCCAGATACGCAGTATTTT. It encodes CASSEGAGPDTQYF. The chain carries TRBV6-1 and TRBJ2-3, with D perhaps TRBD2 (5 bases). CDR1 is MNHNS, CDR2 SASEGT, per germline. The CDR3 loop spans 14 amino acids. The V and J ends lost 1 base and 4 bases respectively, with 9 bases between them.

This clone has only a few counts. The V and J genes are TRBV25-1 and TRBJ2-1; 7 bases are a match to TRBD2. With V trimmed by 4 bases and J by 5 bases, 11 bases remained unmatched. This CDR3 spans 16 amino acids. Germline-derived CDR1 and CDR2 are MGHDK and SYGVNS. The CDR3 DNA reads TGTGCCAGCAGTGGGATTGATGCGGGAGCTGACAATGAGCAGTTCTTC. Translating gives CASSGIDAGADNEQFF.

This chain connects TRBV6-5 to TRBJ1-1, with TRBD1 matching 8 bases. CDR3 length equals 13 residues. Germline V lookup: CDR1 MNHEY, CDR2 SVGAGI. J lost 4 bases, V lost 6 bases, and 4 bases had no gene match. CDR3 protein: CASSRTGFTEAFF. In DNA form, the CDR3 reads TGTGCCAGCAGCCGGACAGGGTTCACTGAAGCTTTCTTT.

The rearrangement uses TRBV10-1 and TRBJ2-2, with D possibly TRBD2 on 6 matching bases. Trimming took off 8 bases at V and 6 bases at J, with 25 bases between the two ends. CDR3 length equals 17 residues. The germline gives CDR1 WNHNN, CDR2 SYGVQD (reference sequence). This chain's CDR3 is CASGPPRSGVGSGELFF. The CDR3 bases are TGCGCCAGCGGGCCCCCCCGGTCGGGAGTGGGTTCCGGGGAGCTGTTTTTT.

This clone was picked up a small number of times. This chain connects TRBV7-9 to TRBJ1-2, with D possibly TRBD1 on 5 matching bases. Germline loops: CDR1 SEHNR, CDR2 FQNEAQ (reference sequence). This CDR3 spans 11 amino acids. V dropped 8 bases and J dropped 12 bases, with 16 bases sitting between them. This CDR3 is CASGEGHPNTF. DNA of the CDR3: TGTGCCAGCGGCGAAGGACATCCAAACACCTTC.

This chain joins TRBV5-8 and TRBJ1-2; D may be TRBD1 (6 bases). Trimming took 10 bases from V and 0 from J, leaving 13 bases between them. This CDR3 spans 13 amino acids. CDR1 is SGHTS and CDR2 is YDEGEE in the germline V gene. The CDR3 region is CAARGEANYGYTF. CDR3 sequence (DNA): TGTGCCGCCAGGGGAGAAGCTAACTATGGCTACACCTTC.

The CDR3 sequence is CATSRDRQGTNYGYTF. CDR3 coding DNA: TGTGCCACCAGCAGAGATCGACAGGGAACTAACTATGGCTACACCTTC. This rearrangement joins TRBV15 to TRBJ1-2; 7 bases line up with TRBD1. With 0 bases clipped from V and 0 bases from J, the junction kept 4 bases outside the gene matches. This CDR3 has 16 amino acids. Germline values: CDR1 LNHNV, CDR2 YYDKDF (reference sequence).

The sample holds a few counts of this clone. The V and J genes are TRBV29-1 and TRBJ2-2; perhaps TRBD2 as D (6 bases). V lost 5 bases and J lost 3, with 7 bases in between. Germline CDR1 SQVTM, CDR2 ANQGSEA. The length of the CDR3 is 12 residues. This CDR3 reads CSVPSDTGELFF. CDR3 in DNA: TGCAGCGTTCCTAGCGACACCGGGGAGCTGTTTTTT.

This sequence joins TRBV19 and TRBJ2-3; D is possibly TRBD2 (6 bases). The CDR3 sequence is 15 residues long. V gave up 4 bases and J gave up 2 bases, with 13 bases separating them. Looked up from germline, CDR1 is LNHDA and CDR2 is SQIVND (reference sequence). CDR3 coding DNA: TGTGCCAGTAGTAGTAGGGGACTTTCCACAGATACGCAGTATTTT. Amino acid sequence: CASSSRGLSTDTQYF.

The CDR3 loop is CASSLEAGEGYGYTF. For the CDR3, the DNA is TGCGCCAGCAGCTTGGAAGCAGGGGAGGGGTATGGCTACACCTTC. This chain joins TRBV5-1 and TRBJ1-2; D might be TRBD1 (6 bases). Trimming took 0 bases from V and 5 from J, leaving 14 bases between them. This CDR3 region has 15 residues. Germline values: CDR1 SGHRS, CDR2 YFSETQ.

This chain joins TRBV6-4 and TRBJ2-1, with 7 positions matching TRBD2. The CDR3 spans 15 residues. The V and J ends lost 6 bases and 6 bases, in that order; junction bases with no gene match: 11. Per the germline V gene, CDR1 is MRHNA and CDR2 is SNTAGT. CDR3 sequence reads: CASSEVGGSGNEQFF. CDR3 bases: TGTGCCAGCAGCGAGGTGGGCGGGAGTGGCAATGAGCAGTTCTTC.

The V gene is TRBV6-5, the J gene TRBJ2-2, with a possible D match to TRBD2 (6 bases). Germline assignment: CDR1 MNHEY and CDR2 SVGAGI. The CDR3 totals 14 residues. Trimming removed 7 bases from V and 4 bases from J, with 13 bases in between. The chain's CDR3 is CASNGRGSTGELFF. The CDR3, as DNA: TGTGCCAGCAATGGGCGGGGAAGCACCGGGGAGCTGTTTTTT.

This chain uses TRBV2 with TRBJ2-1, with D possibly matching TRBD1 (6 bases). CDR1 and CDR2 (germline): SNHLY, FYNNEI. The CDR3 loop spans 15 amino acids. Trimming stripped 0 bases from V and 3 bases from J, with 9 bases between. The CDR3 DNA sequence: TGTGCCAGCAGTGAAGCGAAACAGGGCTACAATGAGCAGTTCTTC. Protein: CASSEAKQGYNEQFF.

The chain carries TRBV6-6 and TRBJ2-5, with TRBD1 matching 7 bases. With V trimmed by 6 bases and J by 2 bases, 6 bases remained unmatched. The germline CDR1 and CDR2 sequences are MNHNY and SVGAGI (reference sequence). The CDR3 covers 14 residues. The CDR3 DNA is TGTGCCAGCAGCCTACGGGACAGACAAGAGACCCAGTACTTC. Translated, it gives CASSLRDRQETQYF.

The chain carries TRBV30 and TRBJ2-3, with a tentative D call TRBD1 (5 bases). Germline V gene data show CDR1 as GTSNPN and CDR2 as SVGIG (reference sequence). This CDR3 region has 15 residues. The germline V and J ends were trimmed by 2 bases and 3 bases, with 15 bases remaining between them. The CDR3 here is CAWSRNQGPTDTQYF. The CDR3 coding sequence is TGTGCCTGGAGTAGAAACCAGGGTCCAACAGATACGCAGTATTTT.

The chain carries TRBV23-1 and TRBJ1-5, with D possibly matching TRBD1 (6 bases). TRBV23-1 is placed among ORFs of uncertain function. The ends were cut back, 8 bases at V and 2 bases at J, with 13 bases in the middle. The CDR3 consists of 14 residues. The CDR3 DNA reads TGCGCCAGCGAAGTACACAGGGGCAATCAGCCCCAGCATTTT. Its translation is CASEVHRGNQPQHF.

The V call is TRBV6-4, the J call TRBJ2-3, with 10 positions matching TRBD2. V was clipped by 5 bases and J by 8 bases; unmatched bases: 4. Germline loops: CDR1 MRHNA, CDR2 SNTAGT. This CDR3 comprises 13 residues. CDR3 in DNA: TGTGCCAGCAGTTCAGCGGGGGGGACTACGCAGTATTTT. It encodes CASSSAGGTTQYF.

The chain combines TRBV4-1 with TRBJ2-5; 12 bases are shared with TRBD2. With 2 bases clipped from V and 5 bases from J, the junction kept 6 bases outside the gene matches. The CDR3 runs 16 residues. Germline V CDR1 and CDR2: MGHRA, YSYEKL. The DNA of the CDR3 is TGCGCCAGCAGCCAATCGACTAGCGGGAGTGGGGAGACCCAGTACTTC. Translated, it gives CASSQSTSGSGETQYF.

The chain employs TRBV29-1 and TRBJ2-2; 13 positions match TRBD2. J gave up 7 bases and V 6 bases, and 5 bases lay outside the gene matches. The CDR3 sequence is 14 residues long. Germline V gives CDR1 SQVTM, CDR2 ANQGSEA. CDR3 in DNA: TGCAGCGTCGCGACTAGCGGGGGGAGCGGGGAGCTGTTTTTT. Protein: CSVATSGGSGELFF.